The sequence of this T cell receptor beta chain was determined in a study of CD8+ T cells in alopecia areata. RNA was extracted and reverse transcribed into cDNA as the sequencing template. Profiled with immunoSEQ multiplex PCR; TCRdb holds only in-frame clones, not every one. The sample carries some 120,000 clones, about 46% recorded once. Material for sequencing was NKG2D-low CD8+ T cells sorted from blood. The TCR comes from a human donor with alopecia areata.

As DNA, the CDR3 is TGTGCCAGCACCCCCCATGGGAGCTCCTACAATGAGCAGTTCTTC. Translated, it gives CASTPHGSSYNEQFF. V and J are TRBV27 and TRBJ2-1, with D tentatively TRBD2 (5 bases). There are 15 residues in the CDR3. Germline V lookup: CDR1 MNHEY, CDR2 SMNVEV (reference sequence). With 7 bases removed from V and 0 bases from J, the gap between germline ends came to 13 bases.